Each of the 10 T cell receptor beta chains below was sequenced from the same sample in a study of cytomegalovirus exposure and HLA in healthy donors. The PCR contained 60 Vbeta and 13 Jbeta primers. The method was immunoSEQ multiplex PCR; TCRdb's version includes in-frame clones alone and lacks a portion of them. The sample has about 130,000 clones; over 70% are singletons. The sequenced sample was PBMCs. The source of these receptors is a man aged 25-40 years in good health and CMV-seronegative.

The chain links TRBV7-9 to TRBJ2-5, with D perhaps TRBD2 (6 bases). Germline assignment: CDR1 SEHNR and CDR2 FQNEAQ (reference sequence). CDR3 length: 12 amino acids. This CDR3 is CSVGRAGETQYF. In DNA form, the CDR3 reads TGTTCCGTAGGACGAGCGGGAGAGACCCAGTACTTC.

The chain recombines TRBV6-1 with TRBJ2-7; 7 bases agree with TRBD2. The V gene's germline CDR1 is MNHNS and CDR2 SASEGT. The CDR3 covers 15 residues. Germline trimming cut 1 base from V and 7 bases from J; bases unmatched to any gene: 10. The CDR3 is CASSEGTLGRREQYF. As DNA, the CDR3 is TGTGCCAGCAGTGAAGGGACCCTCGGGAGGCGAGAGCAGTACTTC.

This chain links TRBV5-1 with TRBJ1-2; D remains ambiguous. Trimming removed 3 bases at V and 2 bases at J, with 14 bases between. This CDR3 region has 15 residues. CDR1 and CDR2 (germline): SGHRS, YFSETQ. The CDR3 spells CASSSTPQLNYGYTF. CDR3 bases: TGCGCCAGCAGCTCGACCCCACAGCTAAACTATGGCTACACCTTC.

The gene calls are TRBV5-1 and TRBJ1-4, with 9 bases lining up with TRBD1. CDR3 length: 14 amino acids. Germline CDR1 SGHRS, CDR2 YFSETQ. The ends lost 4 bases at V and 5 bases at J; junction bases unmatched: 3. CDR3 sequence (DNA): TGCGCCAGCAGCCCTGACAGGGGGAATGAAAAACTGTTTTTT. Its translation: CASSPDRGNEKLFF. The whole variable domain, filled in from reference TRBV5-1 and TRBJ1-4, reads KAGVTQTPRYLIKTRGQQVTLSCSPISGHRSVSWYQQTPGQGLQFLFEYFSETQRNKGNFPGRFSGRQFSNSRSEMNVSTLELGDSALYLCASSPDRGNEKLFFGSGTQLSVL.

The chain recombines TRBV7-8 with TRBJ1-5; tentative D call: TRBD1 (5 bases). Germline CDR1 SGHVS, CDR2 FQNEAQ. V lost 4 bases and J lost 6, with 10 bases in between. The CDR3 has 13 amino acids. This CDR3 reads CASSSQGGQPQHF. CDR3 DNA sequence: TGTGCCAGCAGCTCGCAGGGTGGTCAGCCCCAGCATTTT.

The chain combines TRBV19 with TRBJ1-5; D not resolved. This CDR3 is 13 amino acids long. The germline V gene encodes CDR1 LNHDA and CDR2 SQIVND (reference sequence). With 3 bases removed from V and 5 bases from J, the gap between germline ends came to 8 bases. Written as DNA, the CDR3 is TGTGCCAGTAGTATTTTGTCGGATCAGCCCCAGCATTTT. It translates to CASSILSDQPQHF.

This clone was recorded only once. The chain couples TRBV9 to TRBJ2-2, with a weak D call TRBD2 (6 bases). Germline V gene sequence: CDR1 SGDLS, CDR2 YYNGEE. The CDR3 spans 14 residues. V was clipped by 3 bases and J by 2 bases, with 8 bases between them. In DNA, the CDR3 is TGTGCCAGCAGCGCAGCGGGTAACACCGGGGAGCTGTTTTTT. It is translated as CASSAAGNTGELFF.

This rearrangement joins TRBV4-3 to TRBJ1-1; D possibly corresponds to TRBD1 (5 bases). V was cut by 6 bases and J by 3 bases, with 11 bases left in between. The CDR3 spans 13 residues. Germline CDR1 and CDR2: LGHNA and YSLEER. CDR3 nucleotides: TGCGCCAGCAGGGGGCAATGGGACACTGAAGCTTTCTTT. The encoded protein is CASRGQWDTEAFF.

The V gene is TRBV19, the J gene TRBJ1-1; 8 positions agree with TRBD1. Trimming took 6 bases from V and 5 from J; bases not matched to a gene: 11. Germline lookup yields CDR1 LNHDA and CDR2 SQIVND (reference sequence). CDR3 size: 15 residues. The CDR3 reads CASRPGRTGRTEAFF. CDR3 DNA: TGTGCCAGTAGACCCGGGAGGACAGGGAGGACTGAAGCTTTCTTT.

The CDR3 DNA reads TGTGCCAGCAGTTCCGGGGGGGAATCTAAAAACATTCAGTACTTC. Its protein is CASSSGGESKNIQYF. The rearrangement uses TRBV28 and TRBJ2-4; TRBD2 matches at 8 bases. After removal of 4 bases from V and 4 bases from J, the junction contained 6 bases not matched to a gene. CDR3 length equals 15 residues. Germline CDR1 MDHEN, CDR2 SYDVKM.